The clone carrying this T cell receptor beta chain has a count of ten or more. These data come from a study of read filtering for tumor transcriptome and immune sequencing. Study information: The cohort had more than 16 men and 14 women aged roughly 40 to 80, mean about 67 years.

V dropped 6 bases and J dropped 9; count of bases not matched to a gene: 18. From germline, CDR1 is MNHEY and CDR2 SVGAGI. This CDR3 contains 16 residues. The library was built from about 400 ng RNA with molecular barcoded adaptors for alpha/delta and beta/gamma chains. TCRdb reanalysed the reads using MiXCR and keeps one entry per CDR3 protein. The sample yields tens of thousands of distinct CDR3 sequences, about 20% seen once. The TCR was taken from a donor at least 40 years old with multiple myeloma. The source material was a population of CD138-negative cells sorted from bone marrow. The chain couples TRBV6-5 to TRBJ2-7; 9 bases agree with TRBD1. The CDR3 loop reads CASSPVTGGASSVQYF. Written as DNA, the CDR3 is TGTGCCAGCAGCCCAGTCACAGGGGGCGCGTCGAGCGTGCAGTACTTC.